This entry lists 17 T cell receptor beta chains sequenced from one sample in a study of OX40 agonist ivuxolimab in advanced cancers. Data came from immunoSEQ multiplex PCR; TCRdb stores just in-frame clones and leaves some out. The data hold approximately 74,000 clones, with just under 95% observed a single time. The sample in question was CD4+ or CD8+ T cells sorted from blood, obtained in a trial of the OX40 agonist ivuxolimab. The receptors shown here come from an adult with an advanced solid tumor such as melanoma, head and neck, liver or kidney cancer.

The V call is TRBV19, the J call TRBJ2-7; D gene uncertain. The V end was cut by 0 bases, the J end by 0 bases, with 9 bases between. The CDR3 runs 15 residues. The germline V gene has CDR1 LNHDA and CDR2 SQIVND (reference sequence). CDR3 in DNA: TGTGCCAGTAGTATAGACCTGGGTAGCTCCTACGAGCAGTACTTC. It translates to CASSIDLGSSYEQYF.

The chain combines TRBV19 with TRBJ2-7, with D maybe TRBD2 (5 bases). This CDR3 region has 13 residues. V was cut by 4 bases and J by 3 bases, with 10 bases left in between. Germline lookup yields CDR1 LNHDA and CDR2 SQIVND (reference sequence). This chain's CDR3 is CASSRGQFYEQYF. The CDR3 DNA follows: TGTGCCAGTAGTAGAGGGCAGTTCTACGAGCAGTACTTC.

CDR3 residues: CASSFIAGGTNTGELFF. CDR3 bases: TGTGCCAGCAGTTTCATAGCGGGAGGGACGAACACCGGGGAGCTGTTTTTT. The chain uses TRBV2 and TRBJ2-2, with 11 bases identical to TRBD2. The CDR3 sequence is 17 residues long. J was trimmed by 0 bases and V by 5 bases; bases with no gene match: 5. Per the germline V gene, CDR1 is SNHLY and CDR2 is FYNNEI.

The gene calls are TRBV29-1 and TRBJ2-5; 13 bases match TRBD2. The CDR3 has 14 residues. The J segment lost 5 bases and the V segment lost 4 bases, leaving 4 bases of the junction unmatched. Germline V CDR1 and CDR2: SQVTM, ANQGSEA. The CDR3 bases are TGCAGCGTTGCTTGGACTAGCGGGAGTGAGACCCAGTACTTC. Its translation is CSVAWTSGSETQYF.

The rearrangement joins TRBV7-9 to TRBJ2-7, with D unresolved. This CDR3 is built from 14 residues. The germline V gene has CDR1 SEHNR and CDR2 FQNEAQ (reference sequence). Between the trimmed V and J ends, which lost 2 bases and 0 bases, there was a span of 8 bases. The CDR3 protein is CASSLTGGSYEQYF. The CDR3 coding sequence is TGTGCCAGCAGCTTAACGGGTGGCTCCTACGAGCAGTACTTC.

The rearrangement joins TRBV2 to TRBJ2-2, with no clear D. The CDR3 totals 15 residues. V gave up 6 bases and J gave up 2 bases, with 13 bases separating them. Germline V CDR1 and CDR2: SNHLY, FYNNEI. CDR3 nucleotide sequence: TGTGCCAGCAGGCAACAAGTTAGTAACACCGGGGAGCTGTTTTTT. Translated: CASRQQVSNTGELFF.

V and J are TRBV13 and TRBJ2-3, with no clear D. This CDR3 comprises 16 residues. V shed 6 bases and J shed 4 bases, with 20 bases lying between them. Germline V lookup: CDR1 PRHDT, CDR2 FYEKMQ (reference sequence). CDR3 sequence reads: CASSQIIEVASDTQYF. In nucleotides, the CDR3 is TGTGCCAGCAGTCAAATCATAGAGGTAGCCTCAGATACGCAGTATTTT.

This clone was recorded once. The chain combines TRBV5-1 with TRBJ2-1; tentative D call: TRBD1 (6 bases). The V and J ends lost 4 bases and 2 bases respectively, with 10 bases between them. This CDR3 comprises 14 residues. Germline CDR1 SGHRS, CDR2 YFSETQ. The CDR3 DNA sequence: TGCGCCAGCAGCGCCAGGGGTACCTACAATGAGCAGTTCTTC. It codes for CASSARGTYNEQFF.

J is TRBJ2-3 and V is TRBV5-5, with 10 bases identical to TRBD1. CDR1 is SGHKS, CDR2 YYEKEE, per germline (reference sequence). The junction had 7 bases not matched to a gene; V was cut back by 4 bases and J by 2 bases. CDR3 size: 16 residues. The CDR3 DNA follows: TGTGCCAGCAGCGCCCGTGGACAGGGGGACACAGATACGCAGTATTTT. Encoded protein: CASSARGQGDTDTQYF.

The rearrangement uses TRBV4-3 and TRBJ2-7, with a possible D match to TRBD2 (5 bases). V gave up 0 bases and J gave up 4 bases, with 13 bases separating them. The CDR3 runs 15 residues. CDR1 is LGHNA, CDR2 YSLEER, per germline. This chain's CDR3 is CASSQDGLASYEQYF. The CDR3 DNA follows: TGCGCCAGCAGCCAAGATGGGCTAGCAAGTTACGAGCAGTACTTC.

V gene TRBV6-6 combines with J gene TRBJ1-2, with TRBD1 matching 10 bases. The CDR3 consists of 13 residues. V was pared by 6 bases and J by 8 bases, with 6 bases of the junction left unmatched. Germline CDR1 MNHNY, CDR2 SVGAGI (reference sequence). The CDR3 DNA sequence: TGTGCCAGCAGACGACAGGGGGCGCAAGGCTACACCTTC. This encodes CASRRQGAQGYTF.

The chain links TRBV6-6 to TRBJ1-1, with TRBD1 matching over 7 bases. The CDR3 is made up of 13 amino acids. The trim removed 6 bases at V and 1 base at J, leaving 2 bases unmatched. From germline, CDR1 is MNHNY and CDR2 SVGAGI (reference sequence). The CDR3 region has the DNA TGTGCCAGCAGGAGACAGGGGAACACTGAAGCTTTCTTT. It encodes CASRRQGNTEAFF.

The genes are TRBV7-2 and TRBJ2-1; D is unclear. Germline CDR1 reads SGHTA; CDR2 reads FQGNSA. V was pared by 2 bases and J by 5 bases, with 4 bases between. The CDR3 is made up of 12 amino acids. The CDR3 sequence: CASSLFDNEQFF. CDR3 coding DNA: TGTGCCAGCAGCTTATTCGACAATGAGCAGTTCTTC.

In DNA form, the CDR3 reads TGTGCCAGCAGTGAACACGTGCTAGGGGAGCAGTACTTC. Translating gives CASSEHVLGEQYF. This chain uses TRBV2 with TRBJ2-7, with no clear D. This CDR3 contains 13 residues. Germline-derived CDR1 and CDR2 are SNHLY and FYNNEI. V shed 2 bases and J shed 7 bases, with 12 bases lying between them.

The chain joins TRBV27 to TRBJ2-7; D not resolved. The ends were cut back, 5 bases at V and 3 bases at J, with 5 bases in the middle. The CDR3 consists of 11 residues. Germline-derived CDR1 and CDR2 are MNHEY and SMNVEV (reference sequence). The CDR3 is CASSKNYEQYF. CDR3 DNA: TGTGCCAGCAGTAAGAACTACGAGCAGTACTTC.

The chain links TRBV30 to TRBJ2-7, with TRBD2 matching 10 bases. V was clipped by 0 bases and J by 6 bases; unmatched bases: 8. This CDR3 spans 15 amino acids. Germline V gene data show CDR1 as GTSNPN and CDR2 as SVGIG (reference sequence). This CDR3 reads CAWSVLLASGGEQYF. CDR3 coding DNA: TGTGCCTGGAGTGTACTCCTCGCTAGCGGGGGCGAGCAGTACTTC.

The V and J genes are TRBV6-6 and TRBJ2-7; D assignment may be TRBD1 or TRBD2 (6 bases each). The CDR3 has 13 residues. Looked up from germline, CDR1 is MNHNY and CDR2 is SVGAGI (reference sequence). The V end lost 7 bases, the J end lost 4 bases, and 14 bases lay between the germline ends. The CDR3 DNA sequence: TGTGCCAGCACCACGGGGGCCGTATACGAGCAGTACTTC. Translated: CASTTGAVYEQYF.